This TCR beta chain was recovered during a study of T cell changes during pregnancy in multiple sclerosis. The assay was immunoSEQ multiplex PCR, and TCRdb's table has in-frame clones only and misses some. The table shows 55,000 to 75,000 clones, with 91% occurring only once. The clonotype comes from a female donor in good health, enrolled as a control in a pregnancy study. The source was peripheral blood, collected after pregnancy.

The CDR3 sequence is CASRPGGIYTEAFF. CDR3 DNA sequence: TGTGCCAGTAGACCCGGGGGTATATACACTGAAGCTTTCTTT. The chain uses TRBV19 and TRBJ1-1, with D possibly TRBD1 on 5 matching bases. The germline V gene encodes CDR1 LNHDA and CDR2 SQIVND (reference sequence). V was pared by 6 bases and J by 3 bases, with 14 bases between. This CDR3 spans 14 amino acids.